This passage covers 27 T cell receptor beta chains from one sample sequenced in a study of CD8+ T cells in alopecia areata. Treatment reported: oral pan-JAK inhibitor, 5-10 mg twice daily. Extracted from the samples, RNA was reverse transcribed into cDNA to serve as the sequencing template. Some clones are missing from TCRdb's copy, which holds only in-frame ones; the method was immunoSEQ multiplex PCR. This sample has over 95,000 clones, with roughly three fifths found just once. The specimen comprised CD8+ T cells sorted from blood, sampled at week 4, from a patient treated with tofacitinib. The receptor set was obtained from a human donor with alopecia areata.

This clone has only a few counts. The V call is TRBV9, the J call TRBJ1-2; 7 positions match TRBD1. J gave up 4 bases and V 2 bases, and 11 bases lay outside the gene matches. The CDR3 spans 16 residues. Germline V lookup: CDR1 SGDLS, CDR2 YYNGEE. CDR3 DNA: TGTGCCAGCAGCGTCGTTGGAGGACAGGCAAGCTATGGCTACACCTTC. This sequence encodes CASSVVGGQASYGYTF.

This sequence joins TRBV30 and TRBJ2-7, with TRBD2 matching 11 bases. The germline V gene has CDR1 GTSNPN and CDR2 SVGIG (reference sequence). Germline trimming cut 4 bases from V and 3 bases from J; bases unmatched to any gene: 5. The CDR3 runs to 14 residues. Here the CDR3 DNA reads TGTGCCTGGACTACGGGACTAGCGGACTACGAGCAGTACTTC. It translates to CAWTTGLADYEQYF.

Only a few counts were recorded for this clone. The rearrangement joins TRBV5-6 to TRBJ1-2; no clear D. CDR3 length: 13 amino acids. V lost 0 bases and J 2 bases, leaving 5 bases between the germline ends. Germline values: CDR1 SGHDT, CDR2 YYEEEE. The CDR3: CASSLGTNYGYTF. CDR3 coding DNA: TGTGCCAGCAGCTTGGGTACGAACTATGGCTACACCTTC.

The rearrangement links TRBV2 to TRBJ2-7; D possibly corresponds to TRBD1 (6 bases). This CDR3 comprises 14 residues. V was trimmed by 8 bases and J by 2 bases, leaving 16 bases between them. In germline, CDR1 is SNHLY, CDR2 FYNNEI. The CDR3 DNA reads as TGTGCCAGCCTCGGTGTGAGGGGGACCTACGAGCAGTACTTC. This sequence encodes CASLGVRGTYEQYF.

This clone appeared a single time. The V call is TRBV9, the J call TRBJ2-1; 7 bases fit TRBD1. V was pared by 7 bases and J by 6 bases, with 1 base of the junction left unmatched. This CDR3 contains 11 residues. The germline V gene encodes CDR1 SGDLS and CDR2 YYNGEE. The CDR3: CASSGGNEQFF. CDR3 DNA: TGTGCCAGCTCAGGGGGCAATGAGCAGTTCTTC.

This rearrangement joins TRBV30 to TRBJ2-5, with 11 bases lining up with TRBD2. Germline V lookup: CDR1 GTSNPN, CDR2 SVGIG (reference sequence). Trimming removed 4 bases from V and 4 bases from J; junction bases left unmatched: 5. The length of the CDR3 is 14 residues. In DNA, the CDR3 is TGTGCCTGGAACCTAGCGGGAGGCAGAGAGACCCAGTACTTC. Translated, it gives CAWNLAGGRETQYF.

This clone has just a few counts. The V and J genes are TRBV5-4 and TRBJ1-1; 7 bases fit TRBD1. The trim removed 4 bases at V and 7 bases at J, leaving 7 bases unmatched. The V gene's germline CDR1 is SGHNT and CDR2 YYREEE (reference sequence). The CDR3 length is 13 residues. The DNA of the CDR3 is TGTGCCAGCAGCGAAACGACAGGGTTTGAAGCTTTCTTT. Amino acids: CASSETTGFEAFF. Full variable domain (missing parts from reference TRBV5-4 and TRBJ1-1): ETGVTQSPTHLIKTRGQQVTLRCSSQSGHNTVSWYQQALGQGPQFIFQYYREEENGRGNFPPRFSGLQFPNYSSELNVNALELDDSALYLCASSETTGFEAFFGQGTRLTVV.

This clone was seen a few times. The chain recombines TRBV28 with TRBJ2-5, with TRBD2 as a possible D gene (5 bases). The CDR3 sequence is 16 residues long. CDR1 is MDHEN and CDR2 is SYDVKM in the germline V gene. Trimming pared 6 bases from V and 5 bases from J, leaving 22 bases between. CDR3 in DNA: TGTGCCAGCAGCTTGTATCCTGCGGCAGGCGGGGAGACCCAGTACTTC. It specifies CASSLYPAAGGETQYF.

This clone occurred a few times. The CDR3 nucleotides read TGCAGCGTGGGGAACACCGGGGAGCTGTTTTTT. Translating gives CSVGNTGELFF. V is TRBV29-1 and J is TRBJ2-2; D gene ambiguous. The CDR3 has 11 amino acids. Germline CDR1 is SQVTM and CDR2 is ANQGSEA. V was pared by 6 bases and J by 1 base, with 3 bases between.

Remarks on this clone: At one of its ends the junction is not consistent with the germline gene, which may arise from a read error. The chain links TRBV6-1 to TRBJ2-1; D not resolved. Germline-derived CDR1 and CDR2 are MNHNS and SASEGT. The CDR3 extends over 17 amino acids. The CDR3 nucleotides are TGTGCCATCAGTGAGTCGGCCGTTGGCAGGCTGTACAATGAGCAGTTCTTC. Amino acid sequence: CAISESAVGRLYNEQFF.

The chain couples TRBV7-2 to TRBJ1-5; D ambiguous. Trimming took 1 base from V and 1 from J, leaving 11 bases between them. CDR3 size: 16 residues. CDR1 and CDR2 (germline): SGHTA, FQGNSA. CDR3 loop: CASSLVGYGSNQPQHF. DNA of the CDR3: TGTGCCAGCAGCTTAGTCGGCTACGGGAGCAATCAGCCCCAGCATTTT.

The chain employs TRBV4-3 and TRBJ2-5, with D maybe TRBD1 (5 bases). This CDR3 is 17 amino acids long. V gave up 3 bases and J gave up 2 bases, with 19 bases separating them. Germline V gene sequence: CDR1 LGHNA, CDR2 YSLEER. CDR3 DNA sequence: TGCGCCAGCAGCCAGCAGGGCCCCTTGGTTGCGCAAGAGACCCAGTACTTC. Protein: CASSQQGPLVAQETQYF.

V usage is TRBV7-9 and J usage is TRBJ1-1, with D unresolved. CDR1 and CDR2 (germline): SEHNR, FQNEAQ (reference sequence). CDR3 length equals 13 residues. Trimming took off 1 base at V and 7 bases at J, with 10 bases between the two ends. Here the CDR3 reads CASSLVLNFEAFF. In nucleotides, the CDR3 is TGTGCCAGCAGCTTAGTTTTGAATTTTGAAGCTTTCTTT. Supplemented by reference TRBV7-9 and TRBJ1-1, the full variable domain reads DTGVSQNPRHKITKRGQNVTFRCDPISEHNRLYWYRQTLGQGPEFLTYFQNEAQLEKSRLLSDRFSAERPKGSFSTLEIQRTEQGDSAMYLCASSLVLNFEAFFGQGTRLTVV.

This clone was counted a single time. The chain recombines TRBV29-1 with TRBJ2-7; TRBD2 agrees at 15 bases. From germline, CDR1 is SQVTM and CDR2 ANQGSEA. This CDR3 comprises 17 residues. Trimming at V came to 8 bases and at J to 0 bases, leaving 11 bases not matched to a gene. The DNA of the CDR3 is TGCAGCTTCCCCGGGACTAGCGGGAGGTCTAGCTCCTACGAGCAGTACTTC. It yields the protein CSFPGTSGRSSSYEQYF.

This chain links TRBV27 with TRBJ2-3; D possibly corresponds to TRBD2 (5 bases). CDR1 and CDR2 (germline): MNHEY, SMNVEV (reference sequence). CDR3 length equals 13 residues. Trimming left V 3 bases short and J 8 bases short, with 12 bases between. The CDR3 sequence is CASSFGGRGTQYF. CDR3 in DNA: TGTGCCAGCAGTTTCGGTGGCCGGGGTACGCAGTATTTT.

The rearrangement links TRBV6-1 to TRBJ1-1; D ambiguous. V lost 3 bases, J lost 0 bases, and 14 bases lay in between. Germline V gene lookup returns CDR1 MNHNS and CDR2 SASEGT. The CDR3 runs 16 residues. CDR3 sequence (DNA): TGTGCCAGCAGTGATGCATCAGGTTTCATGAACACTGAAGCTTTCTTT. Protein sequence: CASSDASGFMNTEAFF.

In nucleotides, the CDR3 is TGTGCCAGCATCATAGGGCCAGGGGCTACTGAAGCTTTCTTT. It codes for CASIIGPGATEAFF. The chain employs TRBV7-2 and TRBJ1-1, with D tentatively TRBD1 (6 bases). Germline V gene data show CDR1 as SGHTA and CDR2 as FQGNSA. The CDR3 extends over 14 amino acids. V lost 7 bases to trimming and J lost 5 bases, with 17 bases between them.

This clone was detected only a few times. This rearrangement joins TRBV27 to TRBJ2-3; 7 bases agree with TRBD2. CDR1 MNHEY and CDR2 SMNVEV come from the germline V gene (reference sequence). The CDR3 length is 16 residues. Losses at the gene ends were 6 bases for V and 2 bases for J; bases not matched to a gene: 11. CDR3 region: CASRSYSGHFTDTQYF. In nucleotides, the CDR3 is TGTGCCAGCAGATCTTATAGCGGGCATTTCACAGATACGCAGTATTTT.

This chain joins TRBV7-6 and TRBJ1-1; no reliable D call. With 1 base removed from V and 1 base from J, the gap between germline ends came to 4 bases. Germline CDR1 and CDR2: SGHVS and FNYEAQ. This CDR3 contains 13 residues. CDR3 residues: CASSLEENTEAFF. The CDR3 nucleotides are TGTGCCAGCAGCTTAGAGGAGAACACTGAAGCTTTCTTT.

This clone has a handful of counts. The CDR3 DNA follows: TGCGCCAGCAGCCAGGAGACAGGGGACTACGAGCAGTACTTC. As protein: CASSQETGDYEQYF. The rearrangement uses TRBV4-3 and TRBJ2-7; 8 nucleotides agree with TRBD1. The CDR3 contains 14 residues. Looked up from germline, CDR1 is LGHNA and CDR2 is YSLEER. Trimming cost V 3 bases and J 3 bases; bases outside gene matches: 4.

The CDR3 spells CASSISDRGQDTQYF. The CDR3 DNA is TGTGCCAGTAGTATAAGTGACAGGGGGCAAGATACGCAGTATTTT. This rearrangement joins TRBV19 to TRBJ2-3; 10 bases are shared with TRBD1. This CDR3 contains 15 residues. Germline assignment: CDR1 LNHDA and CDR2 SQIVND (reference sequence). V dropped 2 bases and J dropped 5; count of bases not matched to a gene: 4.

This CDR3 reads CASSTTAGLAGGRAQYF. Here the CDR3 DNA reads TGTGCCAGCAGTACAACCGCGGGACTAGCGGGAGGTAGGGCGCAGTATTTT. This rearrangement joins TRBV7-6 to TRBJ2-3; 15 nucleotides agree with TRBD2. Germline lookup yields CDR1 SGHVS and CDR2 FNYEAQ. V shed 6 bases and J 10 bases; nucleotides not matched to a gene: 14. This CDR3 is built from 17 residues.

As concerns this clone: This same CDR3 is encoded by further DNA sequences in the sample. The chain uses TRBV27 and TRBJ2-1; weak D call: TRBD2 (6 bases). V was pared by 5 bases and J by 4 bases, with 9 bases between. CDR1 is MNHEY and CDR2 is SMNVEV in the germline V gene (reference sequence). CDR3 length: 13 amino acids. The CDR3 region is CASSLGGYNEQFF. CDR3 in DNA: TGTGCCAGCAGTCTGGGGGGATACAATGAGCAGTTCTTC.

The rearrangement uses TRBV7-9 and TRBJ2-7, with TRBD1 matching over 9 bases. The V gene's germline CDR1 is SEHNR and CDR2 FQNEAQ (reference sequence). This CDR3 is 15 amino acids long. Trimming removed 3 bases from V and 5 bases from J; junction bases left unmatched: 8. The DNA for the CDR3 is TGTGCCAGCAGCTTCCGGGACAGGGTTATTCACGAGCAGTACTTC. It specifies CASSFRDRVIHEQYF.

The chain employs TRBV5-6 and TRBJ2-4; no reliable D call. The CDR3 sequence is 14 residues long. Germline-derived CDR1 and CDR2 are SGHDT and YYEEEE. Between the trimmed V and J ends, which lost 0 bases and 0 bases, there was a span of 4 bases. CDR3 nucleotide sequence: TGTGCCAGCAGCTTGGTGGGAGCCAAAAACATTCAGTACTTC. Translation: CASSLVGAKNIQYF.

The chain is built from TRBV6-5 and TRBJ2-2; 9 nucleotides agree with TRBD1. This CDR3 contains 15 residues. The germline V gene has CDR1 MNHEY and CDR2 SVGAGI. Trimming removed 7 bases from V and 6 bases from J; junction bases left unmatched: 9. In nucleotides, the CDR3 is TGTGCCAGCACCCTTCGGACAGGGGACGCCGGGGAGCTGTTTTTT. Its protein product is CASTLRTGDAGELFF.

The CDR3 bases are TGTGCCTGTCAAAGGGGGCGGGAGTTGAAAGATACGCAGTATTTT. It specifies CACQRGRELKDTQYF. The chain combines TRBV30 with TRBJ2-3; D tentatively fits TRBD1 or TRBD2 (7 bases each). The germline V and J ends were trimmed by 6 bases and 5 bases, with 21 bases remaining between them. Germline V gene sequence: CDR1 GTSNPN, CDR2 SVGIG (reference sequence). The CDR3 runs to 15 residues.